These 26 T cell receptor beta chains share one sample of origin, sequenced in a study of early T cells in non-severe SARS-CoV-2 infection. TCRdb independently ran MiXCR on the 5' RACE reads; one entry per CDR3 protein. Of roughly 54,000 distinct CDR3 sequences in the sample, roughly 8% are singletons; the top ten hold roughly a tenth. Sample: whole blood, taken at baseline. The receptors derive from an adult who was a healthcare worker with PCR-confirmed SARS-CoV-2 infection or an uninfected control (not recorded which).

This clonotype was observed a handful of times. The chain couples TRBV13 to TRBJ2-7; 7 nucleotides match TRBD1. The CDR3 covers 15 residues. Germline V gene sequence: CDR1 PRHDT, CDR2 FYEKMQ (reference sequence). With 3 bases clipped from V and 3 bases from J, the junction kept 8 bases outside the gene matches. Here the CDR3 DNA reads TGTGCCAGCAGCTTTTTGACAGGGCAGAACTACGAGCAGTACTTC. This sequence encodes CASSFLTGQNYEQYF.

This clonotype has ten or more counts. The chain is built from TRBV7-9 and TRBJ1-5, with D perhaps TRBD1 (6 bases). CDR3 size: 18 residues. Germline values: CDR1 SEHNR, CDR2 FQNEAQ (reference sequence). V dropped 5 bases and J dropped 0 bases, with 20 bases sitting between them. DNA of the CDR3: TGTGCCAGCAGCGAGGGGGGCGTCTCAGGGAATAGCAATCAGCCCCAGCATTTT. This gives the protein CASSEGGVSGNSNQPQHF.

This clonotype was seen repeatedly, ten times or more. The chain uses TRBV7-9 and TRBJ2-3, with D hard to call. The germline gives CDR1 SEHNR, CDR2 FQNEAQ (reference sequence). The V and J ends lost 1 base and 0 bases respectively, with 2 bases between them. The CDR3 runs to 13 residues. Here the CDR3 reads CASSLGSTDTQYF. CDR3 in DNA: TGTGCCAGCAGCTTAGGCAGCACAGATACGCAGTATTTT. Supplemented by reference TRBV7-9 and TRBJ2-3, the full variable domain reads DTGVSQNPRHKITKRGQNVTFRCDPISEHNRLYWYRQTLGQGPEFLTYFQNEAQLEKSRLLSDRFSAERPKGSFSTLEIQRTEQGDSAMYLCASSLGSTDTQYFGPGTRLTVL.

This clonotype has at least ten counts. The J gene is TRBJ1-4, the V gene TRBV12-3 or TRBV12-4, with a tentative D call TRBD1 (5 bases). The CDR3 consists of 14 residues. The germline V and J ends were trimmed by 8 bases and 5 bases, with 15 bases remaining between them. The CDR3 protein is CASGNYRSNEKLFF. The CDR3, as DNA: TGTGCCAGCGGGAATTACAGGTCCAATGAAAAACTGTTTTTT.

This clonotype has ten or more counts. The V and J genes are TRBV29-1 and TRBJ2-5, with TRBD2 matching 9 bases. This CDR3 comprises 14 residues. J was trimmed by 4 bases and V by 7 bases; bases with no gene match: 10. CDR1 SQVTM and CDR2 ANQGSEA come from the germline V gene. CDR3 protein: CSAGLAGSSETQYF. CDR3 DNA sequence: TGCAGCGCGGGGCTAGCGGGATCTTCAGAGACCCAGTACTTC. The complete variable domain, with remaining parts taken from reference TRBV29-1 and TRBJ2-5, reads SAVISQKPSRDICQRGTSLTIQCQVDSQVTMMFWYRQQPGQSLTLIATANQGSEATYESGFVIDKFPISRPNLTFSTLTVSNMSPEDSSIYLCSAGLAGSSETQYFGPGTRLLVL.

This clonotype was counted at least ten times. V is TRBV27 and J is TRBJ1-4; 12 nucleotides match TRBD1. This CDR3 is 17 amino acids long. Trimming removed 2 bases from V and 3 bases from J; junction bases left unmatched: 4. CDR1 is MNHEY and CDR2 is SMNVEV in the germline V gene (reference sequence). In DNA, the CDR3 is TGTGCCAGCAGTTTACGGGGACAGGGGGCGCCTAATGAAAAACTGTTTTTT. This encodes CASSLRGQGAPNEKLFF.

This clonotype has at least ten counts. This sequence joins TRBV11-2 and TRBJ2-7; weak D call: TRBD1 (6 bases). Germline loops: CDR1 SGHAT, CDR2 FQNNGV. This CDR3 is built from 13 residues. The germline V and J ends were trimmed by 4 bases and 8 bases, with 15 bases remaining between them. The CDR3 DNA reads TGTGCCAGCAGCTATGACAGGAAAGGTCAGCAGTACTTC. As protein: CASSYDRKGQQYF. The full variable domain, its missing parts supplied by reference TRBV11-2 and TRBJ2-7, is EAGVAQSPRYKIIEKRQSVAFWCNPISGHATLYWYQQILGQGPKLLIQFQNNGVVDDSQLPKDRFSAERLKGVDSTLKIQPAKLEDSAVYLCASSYDRKGQQYFGPGTRLTVT.

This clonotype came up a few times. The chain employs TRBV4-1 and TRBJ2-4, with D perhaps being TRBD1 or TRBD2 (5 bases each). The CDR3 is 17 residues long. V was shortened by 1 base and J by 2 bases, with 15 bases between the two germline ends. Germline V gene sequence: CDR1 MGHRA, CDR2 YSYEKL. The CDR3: CASSQGEGRRSKNIQYF. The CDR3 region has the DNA TGCGCCAGCAGCCAAGGCGAGGGACGAAGGTCCAAAAACATTCAGTACTTC.

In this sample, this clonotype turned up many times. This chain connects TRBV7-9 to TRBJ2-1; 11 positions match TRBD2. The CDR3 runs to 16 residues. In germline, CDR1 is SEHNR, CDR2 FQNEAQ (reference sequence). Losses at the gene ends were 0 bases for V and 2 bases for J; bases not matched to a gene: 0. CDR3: CASSLASGRAYNEQFF. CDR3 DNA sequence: TGTGCCAGCAGCTTAGCTAGCGGGAGGGCCTACAATGAGCAGTTCTTC. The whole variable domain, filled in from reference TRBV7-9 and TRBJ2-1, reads DTGVSQNPRHKITKRGQNVTFRCDPISEHNRLYWYRQTLGQGPEFLTYFQNEAQLEKSRLLSDRFSAERPKGSFSTLEIQRTEQGDSAMYLCASSLASGRAYNEQFFGPGTRLTVL.

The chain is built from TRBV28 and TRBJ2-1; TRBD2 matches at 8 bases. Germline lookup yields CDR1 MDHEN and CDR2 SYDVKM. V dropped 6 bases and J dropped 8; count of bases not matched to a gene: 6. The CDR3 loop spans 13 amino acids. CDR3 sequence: CASSSGSIHEQFF. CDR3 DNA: TGTGCCAGCAGCAGCGGGAGTATCCATGAGCAGTTCTTC. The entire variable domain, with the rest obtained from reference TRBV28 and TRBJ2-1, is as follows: DVKVTQSSRYLVKRTGEKVFLECVQDMDHENMFWYRQDPGLGLRLIYFSYDVKMKEKGDIPEGYSVSREKKERFSLILESASTNQTSMYLCASSSGSIHEQFFGPGTRLTVL.

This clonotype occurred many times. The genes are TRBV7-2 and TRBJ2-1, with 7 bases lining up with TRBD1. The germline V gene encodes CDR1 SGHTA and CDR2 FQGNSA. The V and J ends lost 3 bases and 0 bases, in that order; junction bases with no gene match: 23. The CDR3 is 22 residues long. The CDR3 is CASSFTGTANLVLSYSYNEQFF. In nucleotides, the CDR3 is TGTGCCAGCAGCTTTACCGGGACAGCTAATCTCGTACTCTCATACTCCTACAATGAGCAGTTCTTC.

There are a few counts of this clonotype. The CDR3 coding sequence is TGTGCCATCCAGACTAGCGGGAAAGATGAGCAGTTCTTC. Its protein product is CAIQTSGKDEQFF. The J gene is TRBJ2-1, the V gene TRBV10-3; 11 bases are shared with TRBD2. Germline-derived CDR1 and CDR2 are ENHRY and SYGVKD. The V gene end was trimmed by 8 bases and the J gene end by 8 bases; junction bases not matched to a gene: 5. This CDR3 is built from 13 residues.

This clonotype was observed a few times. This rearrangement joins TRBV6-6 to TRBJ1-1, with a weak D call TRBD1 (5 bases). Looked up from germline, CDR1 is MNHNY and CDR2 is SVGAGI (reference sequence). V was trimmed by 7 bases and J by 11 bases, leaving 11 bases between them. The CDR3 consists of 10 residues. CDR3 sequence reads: CASNQGRAFF. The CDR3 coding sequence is TGTGCCAGCAACCAGGGCCGCGCTTTCTTT.

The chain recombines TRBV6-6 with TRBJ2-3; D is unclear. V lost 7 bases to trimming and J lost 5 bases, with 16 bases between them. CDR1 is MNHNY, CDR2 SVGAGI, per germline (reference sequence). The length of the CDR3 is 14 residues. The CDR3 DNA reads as TGTGCCAGCAATACAAGGGCCGAAGGAGATACGCAGTATTTT. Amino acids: CASNTRAEGDTQYF.

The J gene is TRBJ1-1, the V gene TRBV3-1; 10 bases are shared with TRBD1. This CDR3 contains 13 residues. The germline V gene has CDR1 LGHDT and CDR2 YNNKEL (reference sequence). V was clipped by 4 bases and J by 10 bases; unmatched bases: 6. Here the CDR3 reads CASSRPGQGIAFF. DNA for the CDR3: TGTGCCAGCAGCCGCCCGGGACAGGGGATAGCTTTCTTT.

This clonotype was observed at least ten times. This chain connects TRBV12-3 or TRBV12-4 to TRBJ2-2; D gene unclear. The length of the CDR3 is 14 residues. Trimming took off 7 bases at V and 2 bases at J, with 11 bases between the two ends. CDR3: CASTSGVNTGELFF. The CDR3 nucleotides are TGTGCCAGCACCTCCGGCGTTAACACCGGGGAGCTGTTTTTT.

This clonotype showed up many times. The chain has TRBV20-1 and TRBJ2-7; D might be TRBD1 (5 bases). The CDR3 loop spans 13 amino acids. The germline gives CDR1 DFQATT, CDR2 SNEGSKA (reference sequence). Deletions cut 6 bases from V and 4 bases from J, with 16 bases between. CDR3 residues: CSALVRVEYEQYF. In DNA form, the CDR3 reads TGCAGTGCCCTCGTCAGGGTGGAGTACGAGCAGTACTTC.

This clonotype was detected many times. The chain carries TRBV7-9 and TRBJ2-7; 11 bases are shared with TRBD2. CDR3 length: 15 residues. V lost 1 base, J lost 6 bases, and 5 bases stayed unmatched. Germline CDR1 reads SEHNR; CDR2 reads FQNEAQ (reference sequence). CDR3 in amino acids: CASSLGDSGRGEQYF. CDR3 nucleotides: TGTGCCAGCAGCTTAGGTGATAGCGGGAGGGGCGAGCAGTACTTC.

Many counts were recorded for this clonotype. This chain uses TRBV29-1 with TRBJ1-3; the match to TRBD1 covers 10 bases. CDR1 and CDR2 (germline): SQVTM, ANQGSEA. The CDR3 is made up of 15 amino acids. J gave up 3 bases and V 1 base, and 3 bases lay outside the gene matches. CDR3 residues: CSVEAGTGDGNTIYF. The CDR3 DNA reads TGCAGCGTTGAAGCCGGGACAGGGGATGGAAACACCATATATTTT.

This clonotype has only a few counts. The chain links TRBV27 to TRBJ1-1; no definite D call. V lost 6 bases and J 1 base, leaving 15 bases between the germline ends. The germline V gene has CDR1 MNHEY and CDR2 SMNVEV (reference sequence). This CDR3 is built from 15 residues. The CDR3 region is CASSPIQVGNTEAFF. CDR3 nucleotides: TGTGCCAGCAGCCCTATTCAGGTGGGGAACACTGAAGCTTTCTTT.

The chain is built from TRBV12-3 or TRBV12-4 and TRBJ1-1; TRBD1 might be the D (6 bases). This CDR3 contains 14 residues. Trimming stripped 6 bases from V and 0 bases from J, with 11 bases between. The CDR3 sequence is CASSDGQMNTEAFF. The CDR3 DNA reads TGTGCCAGCAGCGACGGACAGATGAACACTGAAGCTTTCTTT.

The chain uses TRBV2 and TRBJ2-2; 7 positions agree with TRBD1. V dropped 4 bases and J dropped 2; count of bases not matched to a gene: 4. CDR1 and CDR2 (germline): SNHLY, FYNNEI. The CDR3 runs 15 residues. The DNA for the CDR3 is TGTGCCAGCAGTGCGGACAGGCTCAACACCGGGGAGCTGTTTTTT. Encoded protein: CASSADRLNTGELFF.

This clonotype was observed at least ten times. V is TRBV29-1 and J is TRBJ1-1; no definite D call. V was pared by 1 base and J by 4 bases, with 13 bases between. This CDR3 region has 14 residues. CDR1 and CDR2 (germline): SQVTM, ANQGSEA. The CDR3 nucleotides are TGCAGCGTTGAAGTCGGAGGTGGAGGCACTGAAGCTTTCTTT. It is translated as CSVEVGGGGTEAFF. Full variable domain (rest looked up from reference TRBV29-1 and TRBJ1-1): SAVISQKPSRDICQRGTSLTIQCQVDSQVTMMFWYRQQPGQSLTLIATANQGSEATYESGFVIDKFPISRPNLTFSTLTVSNMSPEDSSIYLCSVEVGGGGTEAFFGQGTRLTVV.

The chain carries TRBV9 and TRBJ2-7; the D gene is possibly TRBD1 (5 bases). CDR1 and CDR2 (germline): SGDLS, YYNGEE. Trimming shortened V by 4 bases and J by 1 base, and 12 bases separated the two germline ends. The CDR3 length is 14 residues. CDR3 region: CASSRRQRSYEQYF. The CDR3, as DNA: TGTGCCAGCAGCAGACGACAGAGGTCCTACGAGCAGTACTTC.

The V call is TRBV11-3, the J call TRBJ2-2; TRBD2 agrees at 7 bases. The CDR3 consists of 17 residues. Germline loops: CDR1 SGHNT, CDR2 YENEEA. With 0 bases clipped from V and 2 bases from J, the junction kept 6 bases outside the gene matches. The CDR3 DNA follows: TGTGCCAGCAGCTTAGACCTGGCTAGCGGAAACACCGGGGAGCTGTTTTTT. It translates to CASSLDLASGNTGELFF.

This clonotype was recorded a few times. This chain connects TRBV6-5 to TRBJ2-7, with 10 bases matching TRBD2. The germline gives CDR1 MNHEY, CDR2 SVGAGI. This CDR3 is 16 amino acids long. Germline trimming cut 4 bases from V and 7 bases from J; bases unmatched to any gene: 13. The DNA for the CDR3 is TGTGCCAGCAGTTCCTCTCAAAGCGGGAGGGCCTTAGAGCAGTACTTC. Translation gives CASSSSQSGRALEQYF.